These 26 T cell receptor beta chains originate from one sample sequenced in a study of T-cell memory formation after mild COVID-19. From the 5' RACE reads, TCRdb called clonotypes with MiXCR, one entry per CDR3 protein. The sample consists of approximately 210,000 distinct CDR3 sequences, roughly a tenth of them appearing once. Specimen: PBMCs or a T cell subset sorted from them (not recorded which). The receptors here all came from a man aged 18 to 29 who had mild COVID-19 (a few samples of this study predate the infection). Cell type and time point are not known.

The V and J genes are TRBV21-1 and TRBJ2-3; the table's D call TRBD2 went unverified against the DNA. TRBV21-1 is noted as a pseudogene. This CDR3 spans 18 amino acids. The CDR3 DNA reads TGTGCCAGCAGCAAAAAAAGCGGGGGACTGACGGGGGCAGATACGCAGTATTTT. Protein sequence: CASSKKSGGLTGADTQYF.

The chain is built from TRBV30 and TRBJ2-7; no clear D gene. The CDR3 covers 13 residues. Germline values: CDR1 GTSNPN, CDR2 SVGIG (reference sequence). The V gene lost 0 bases and the J gene lost 4 bases, with 10 bases spanning the gap. The CDR3 spells CAWSVDSGYEQYF. In nucleotides, the CDR3 is TGTGCCTGGAGTGTCGATTCTGGTTACGAGCAGTACTTC.

The rearrangement uses TRBV3-1 and TRBJ2-3; 9 bases align to TRBD1. Germline CDR1 and CDR2: LGHDT and YNNKEL (reference sequence). The CDR3 contains 16 residues. V was pared by 2 bases and J by 3 bases, with 6 bases of the junction left unmatched. The CDR3 sequence is CASSQHGTGLTDTQYF. The CDR3 coding sequence is TGTGCCAGCAGCCAACACGGGACAGGGTTAACAGATACGCAGTATTTT.

This rearrangement joins TRBV5-1 to TRBJ2-5; D gene unclear. This CDR3 is built from 12 residues. The germline V and J ends were trimmed by 4 bases and 2 bases, with 6 bases remaining between them. Per the germline V gene, CDR1 is SGHRS and CDR2 is YFSETQ. The CDR3 reads CASSQFQETQYF. The CDR3 region has the DNA TGCGCCAGCAGCCAATTTCAAGAGACCCAGTACTTC.

This clonotype was counted ten times or more. The chain links TRBV12-3 or TRBV12-4 to TRBJ2-7; weak D call: TRBD2 (6 bases). This CDR3 comprises 15 residues. V was shortened by 1 base and J by 4 bases, with 14 bases between the two germline ends. DNA for the CDR3: TGTGCCAGCAGTTTAGAGGCCGGGGGTGGGTACGAGCAGTACGTC. Amino acid sequence: CASSLEAGGGYEQYV.

J is TRBJ1-2 and V is TRBV12-3 or TRBV12-4; D is possibly TRBD1 (6 bases). This CDR3 spans 13 amino acids. V lost 5 bases and J lost 7, with 14 bases in between. The CDR3: CASSRYRESGYTF. CDR3 nucleotides: TGTGCCAGCAGTCGTTACAGGGAAAGTGGCTACACCTTC.

This clonotype was counted only a few times. The V and J genes are TRBV6-2 or TRBV6-3 and TRBJ2-3, with D perhaps TRBD1 (6 bases). Trimming took 8 bases from V and 6 from J, leaving 15 bases between them. The germline CDR1 and CDR2 sequences are MNHEY and SVGEGT. This CDR3 has 13 residues. The CDR3 nucleotides read TGTGCCAGCCGAGGGACATCTAGTGATACGCAGTATTTT. This encodes CASRGTSSDTQYF.

This clonotype was picked up many times. The chain has TRBV11-3 and TRBJ2-2; no reliable D call. This CDR3 has 13 residues. The V end lost 3 bases, the J end lost 7 bases, and 9 bases lay between the germline ends. Germline V lookup: CDR1 SGHNT, CDR2 YENEEA. This chain's CDR3 is CASSLSDGGELFF. The DNA of the CDR3 is TGTGCCAGCAGCTTGTCGGACGGCGGGGAGCTGTTTTTT.

The chain uses TRBV7-8 and TRBJ1-4, with D hard to call. Germline V lookup: CDR1 SGHVS, CDR2 FQNEAQ. The CDR3 has 16 residues. V was clipped by 5 bases and J by 0 bases, with 13 bases between them. The CDR3 loop is CASSLQNPTTNEKLFF. CDR3 nucleotide sequence: TGTGCCAGCAGCCTCCAGAATCCGACAACTAATGAAAAACTGTTTTTT.

This clonotype was found a few times. The chain employs TRBV7-9 and TRBJ2-3; 10 bases match TRBD2. CDR3 length: 13 amino acids. Germline V lookup: CDR1 SEHNR, CDR2 FQNEAQ (reference sequence). V was pared by 9 bases and J by 4 bases, with 4 bases of the junction left unmatched. CDR3 DNA sequence: TGTGCCAGTGGACTAGCGGACCCAGATACGCAGTATTTT. It codes for CASGLADPDTQYF. Using reference TRBV7-9 and TRBJ2-3 for the parts outside the CDR3, the full variable domain is DTGVSQNPRHKITKRGQNVTFRCDPISEHNRLYWYRQTLGQGPEFLTYFQNEAQLEKSRLLSDRFSAERPKGSFSTLEIQRTEQGDSAMYLCASGLADPDTQYFGPGTRLTVL.

Ten or more counts support this clonotype. V gene TRBV5-1 combines with J gene TRBJ2-3, with TRBD1 matching over 8 bases. The germline V gene encodes CDR1 SGHRS and CDR2 YFSETQ. With 4 bases clipped from V and 0 bases from J, the junction kept 4 bases outside the gene matches. The CDR3 has 15 residues. The CDR3 coding sequence is TGCGCCAGCAGCCCCGGGACAGGTAGCACAGATACGCAGTATTTT. Encoded protein: CASSPGTGSTDTQYF.

This clonotype appeared a few times. The chain combines TRBV20-1 with TRBJ1-2, with TRBD1 matching 7 bases. The V gene end was trimmed by 6 bases and the J gene end by 8 bases; junction bases not matched to a gene: 9. The CDR3 covers 12 residues. CDR1 DFQATT and CDR2 SNEGSKA come from the germline V gene (reference sequence). In DNA form, the CDR3 reads TGCAGTGCACTACGACAGGGTGGAGGCTACACCTTC. Translated, it gives CSALRQGGGYTF.

The chain recombines TRBV20-1 with TRBJ2-3, with 14 bases lining up with TRBD2. The germline V gene encodes CDR1 DFQATT and CDR2 SNEGSKA (reference sequence). This CDR3 contains 17 residues. V dropped 6 bases and J dropped 0; count of bases not matched to a gene: 8. In DNA form, the CDR3 reads TGCAGTGCGTACGGACTAGCGGGGGGTCGAAGCACAGATACGCAGTATTTT. Amino acids: CSAYGLAGGRSTDTQYF.

The chain combines TRBV12-3 or TRBV12-4 with TRBJ2-5; D is uncertain. The CDR3 runs to 14 residues. Trimming pared 2 bases from V and 4 bases from J, leaving 11 bases between. The CDR3 DNA follows: TGTGCCAGCAGTTTATTTCAGCTGGGAGAGACCCAGTACTTC. Residues: CASSLFQLGETQYF.

The chain combines TRBV14 with TRBJ2-5; perhaps TRBD2 as D (5 bases). Germline V gene data show CDR1 as SGHDN and CDR2 as FVKESK. Trimming removed 2 bases at V and 4 bases at J, with 8 bases between. CDR3 size: 13 residues. The CDR3 loop reads CASSQRERETQYF. The CDR3 DNA reads TGTGCCAGCAGCCAAAGGGAGCGAGAGACCCAGTACTTC. The full variable domain, with the rest looked up from reference TRBV14 and TRBJ2-5, is EAGVTQFPSHSVIEKGQTVTLRCDPISGHDNLYWYRRVMGKEIKFLLHFVKESKQDESGMPNNRFLAERTGGTYSTLKVQPAELEDSGVYFCASSQRERETQYFGPGTRLLVL.

This clonotype was counted between two and nine times. The V gene is TRBV19, the J gene TRBJ1-6; D remains unclear. CDR1 is LNHDA, CDR2 SQIVND, per germline (reference sequence). The CDR3 has 16 residues. Trimming pared 6 bases from V and 0 bases from J, leaving 12 bases between. The CDR3 coding sequence is TGTGCCAGTAGCCCGGTTGGAGGCTCCTATAATTCACCCCTCCACTTT. Translation gives CASSPVGGSYNSPLHF.

The chain combines TRBV11-2 with TRBJ2-7, with D hard to call. This CDR3 region has 13 residues. Germline assignment: CDR1 SGHAT and CDR2 FQNNGV. Trimming took 2 bases from V and 5 from J, leaving 10 bases between them. The CDR3 region has the DNA TGTGCCAGCAGCTTAACGGCGGACCACGAGCAGTACGTC. Protein product: CASSLTADHEQYV.

This clonotype was seen only a few times. The genes are TRBV7-3 and TRBJ2-1, with unresolved D. Germline CDR1 is SGHTA and CDR2 is FQGTGA. V was clipped by 1 base and J by 5 bases, with 9 bases between them. The CDR3 is 14 amino acids. This CDR3 is CASSLNRLNNEQFF. CDR3 in DNA: TGTGCCAGCAGCTTAAACCGGCTTAACAATGAGCAGTTCTTC.

This clonotype has a single count. The rearrangement uses TRBV3-1 and TRBJ2-5, with 9 bases fitting TRBD2. J gave up 4 bases and V 4 bases, and 10 bases lay outside the gene matches. Germline assignment: CDR1 LGHDT and CDR2 YNNKEL (reference sequence). The CDR3 extends over 16 amino acids. CDR3 amino acids: CASSPSLRGGGETQYF. The DNA of the CDR3 is TGTGCCAGCAGCCCCTCTCTGCGGGGGGGAGGAGAGACCCAGTACTTC.

CDR3 nucleotide sequence: TGTGCCAGTAGTCGGTCCGGGACAGGGGCCTACGAGCAGTACTTC. Translated, it gives CASSRSGTGAYEQYF. This chain joins TRBV19 and TRBJ2-7, with 10 bases lining up with TRBD1. CDR1 LNHDA and CDR2 SQIVND come from the germline V gene (reference sequence). Trimming cost V 5 bases and J 2 bases; bases outside gene matches: 6. The CDR3 has 15 residues.

This clonotype has only a few counts. The gene calls are TRBV20-1 and TRBJ2-5, with D possibly TRBD1 on 5 matching bases. CDR1 and CDR2 (germline): DFQATT, SNEGSKA (reference sequence). Trimming pared 3 bases from V and 5 bases from J, leaving 10 bases between. This CDR3 region has 12 residues. CDR3 amino acids: CSASKGQETQYF. The CDR3 DNA reads TGCAGTGCTAGCAAGGGGCAGGAGACCCAGTACTTC.

This chain links TRBV12-3 or TRBV12-4 with TRBJ2-5, with a tentative D call TRBD2 (6 bases). CDR3 length: 17 residues. V was clipped by 2 bases and J by 4 bases, with 20 bases between them. CDR3 sequence reads: CASSLRGRQTLGETQYF. The CDR3 nucleotides are TGTGCCAGCAGTTTACGGGGGAGGCAGACCCTTGGAGAGACCCAGTACTTC.

The table lists this clonotype with a few counts. The J gene is TRBJ2-7, the V gene TRBV6-5; 8 bases are shared with TRBD1. V lost 6 bases and J lost 3; bases outside the gene matches: 4. Germline V lookup: CDR1 MNHEY, CDR2 SVGAGI. The CDR3 has 13 residues. The CDR3 DNA sequence: TGTGCCAGCAGACGGACAGGGTACTACGAGCAGTACGTC. It yields the protein CASRRTGYYEQYV.

V usage is TRBV10-3 and J usage is TRBJ2-3; the D gene could be TRBD1 or TRBD2 (5 bases each). CDR1 ENHRY and CDR2 SYGVKD come from the germline V gene. Between the trimmed V and J ends, which lost 3 bases and 3 bases, there was a span of 13 bases. The CDR3 runs 15 residues. The CDR3 loop is CAISDSQGGTDTQYF. The CDR3 nucleotides are TGTGCCATCAGTGACTCCCAGGGCGGGACAGATACGCAGTATTTT.

This chain connects TRBV12-3 or TRBV12-4 to TRBJ1-4; 7 nucleotides match TRBD1. The CDR3 extends over 14 amino acids. Trimming at V came to 1 base and at J to 7 bases, leaving 3 bases not matched to a gene. The CDR3 is CASSLGGGGEKLFF. CDR3 in DNA: TGTGCCAGCAGTTTAGGAGGGGGCGGTGAAAAACTGTTTTTT.

This clonotype was detected only a few times. V usage is TRBV5-1 and J usage is TRBJ2-5; weak D call: TRBD2 (5 bases). Trimming left V 3 bases short and J 3 bases short, with 15 bases between. This CDR3 region has 15 residues. CDR1 and CDR2 from the germline V gene are SGHRS and YFSETQ. The CDR3 is CASSSAAGGEETQYF. As DNA, the CDR3 is TGCGCCAGCAGCTCCGCTGCGGGTGGGGAAGAGACCCAGTACTTC.